Sequencing of this T cell receptor beta chain was carried out in a study of T-cell reconstitution after alpha-beta-depleted transplantation in children. Overall study findings and caveats: Certain patients had high TCRbeta diversity at day 60, and it came from recipient T cells and thymic progenitors that survived. T-cell counts and diversity were attributed mostly to newly produced T cells one year after transplant. Two months or so post-transplant, alpha-beta T cells reportedly derived from several hundred expanded graft clones.

Concerning this clonotype: The antigen is unknown.

Unique molecular identifiers were incorporated during preparation of the TCRbeta library. TCRdb used MiXCR to reprocess the PCR reads, holding one entry per CDR3 protein. The table has about 980,000 distinct CDR3 sequences, about 29% seen once; the top ten hold about 28%. V lost 3 bases and J lost 0; bases outside the gene matches: 21. The germline V gene encodes CDR1 LGHDT and CDR2 YNNKEL (reference sequence). This CDR3 has 22 residues. This TCR came from a boy under two years old who had a stem cell transplant for SCID, so the T cells may come from the graft donor. Specimen: PBMCs, mostly from graft donor cells, collected 360 days after TCRalphabeta/CD19-depleted stem cell transplant. The V and J genes are TRBV3-1 and TRBJ2-3; 10 bases line up with TRBD2. The CDR3 DNA reads TGTGCCAGCAGCCACCTCAAACCCCAGAGGACTAGCGGAGCTACTAGCACAGATACGCAGTATTTT. Residues: CASSHLKPQRTSGATSTDTQYF.